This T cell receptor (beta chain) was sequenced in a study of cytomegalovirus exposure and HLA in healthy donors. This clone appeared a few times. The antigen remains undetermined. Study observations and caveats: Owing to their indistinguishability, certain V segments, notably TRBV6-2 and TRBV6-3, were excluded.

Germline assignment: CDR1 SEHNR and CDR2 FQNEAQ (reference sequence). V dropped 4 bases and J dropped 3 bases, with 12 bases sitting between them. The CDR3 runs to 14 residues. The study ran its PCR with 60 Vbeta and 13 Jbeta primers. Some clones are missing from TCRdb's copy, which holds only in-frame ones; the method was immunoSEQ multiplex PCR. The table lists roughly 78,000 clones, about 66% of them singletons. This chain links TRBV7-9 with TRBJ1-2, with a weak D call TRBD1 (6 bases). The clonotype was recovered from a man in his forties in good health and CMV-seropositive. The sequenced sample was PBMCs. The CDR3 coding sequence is TGTGCCAGCAGCTCCCTGGCAGGGGACTATGGCTACACCTTC. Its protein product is CASSSLAGDYGYTF.